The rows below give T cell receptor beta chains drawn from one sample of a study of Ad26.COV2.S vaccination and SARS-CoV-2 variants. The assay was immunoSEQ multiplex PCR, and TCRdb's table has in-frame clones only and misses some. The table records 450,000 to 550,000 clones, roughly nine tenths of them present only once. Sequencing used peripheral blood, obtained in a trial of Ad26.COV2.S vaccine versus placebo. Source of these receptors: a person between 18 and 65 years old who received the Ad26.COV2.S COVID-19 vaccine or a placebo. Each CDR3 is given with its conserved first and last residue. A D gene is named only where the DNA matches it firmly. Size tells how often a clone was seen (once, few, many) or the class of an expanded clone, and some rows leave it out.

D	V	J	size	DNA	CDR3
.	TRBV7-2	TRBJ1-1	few	TGTGCCAGCAGCTTAGGCGGGGGCACTGAAGCTTTCTTT	CASSLGGGTEAFF
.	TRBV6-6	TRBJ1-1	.	TGTGCCAGCAGTTACCAACGGGGAGACACTGAAGCTTTCTTT	CASSYQRGDTEAFF
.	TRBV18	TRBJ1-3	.	TGTGCCAGCTCACCATATTTTTCGGGAGGTACAAGCTCTGGAAACACCATATATTTT	CASSPYFSGGTSSGNTIYF
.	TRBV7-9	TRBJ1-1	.	TGTGCCAGCAGCTTAGTAAAATCCCGGACTGAAGCTTTCTTT	CASSLVKSRTEAFF
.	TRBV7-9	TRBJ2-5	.	TGTGCCAGCAGCTTAATGGACGGACAAGAGACCCAGTACTTC	CASSLMDGQETQYF
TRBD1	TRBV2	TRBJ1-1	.	TGTGCCAGCACCCCCGCTTACAGGGACAGAGTCACTGAAGCTTTCTTT	CASTPAYRDRVTEAFF
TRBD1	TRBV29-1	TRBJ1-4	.	TGCAGCGTTGAATCCGGGACAGTGGGTGGAAAACTGTTTTTT	CSVESGTVGGKLFF
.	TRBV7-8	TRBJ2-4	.	TGTGCCAGCAGCGCACGAGCAATTGACAGTCGGGACATTCAGTACTTC	CASSARAIDSRDIQYF
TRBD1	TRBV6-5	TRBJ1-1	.	TGTGCCAGCAGTTACCAGGAAAGGGGGCCTGAAGCTTTCTTT	CASSYQERGPEAFF
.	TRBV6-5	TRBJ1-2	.	TGTGCCAGCAGTTACTCGAAGGGGACGGGATATGGCTACACCTTC	CASSYSKGTGYGYTF
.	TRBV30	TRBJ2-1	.	TGTGCCTGGACACTAGGGTATGAGCAGTTCTTC	CAWTLGYEQFF
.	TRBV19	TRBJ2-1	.	TGTGCCAGTACCCCTCCGGAGGGGGGGAGCAATGAGCAGTTCTTC	CASTPPEGGSNEQFF
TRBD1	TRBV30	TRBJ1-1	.	TGTGCCTGGAGTGCGGGACAGGGTGGAACTGAAGCTTTCTTT	CAWSAGQGGTEAFF
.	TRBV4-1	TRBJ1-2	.	TGCGCCAGCAGCCAACAGGGGAAAAACTATGGCTACACCTTC	CASSQQGKNYGYTF
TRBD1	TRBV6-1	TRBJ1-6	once	TGTGCCAGCAGTGACAGGGGGCAGAGAAATTCACCCCTCCACTTT	CASSDRGQRNSPLHF
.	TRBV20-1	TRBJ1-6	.	TGCAGTGCTAGTGGTGGTTCGGAGGGGTACATTCTAAATTCACCCCTCCACTTT	CSASGGSEGYILNSPLHF
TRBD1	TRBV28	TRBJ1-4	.	TGTGCCAGCAGTCAGAACAGGGGGAAGCGGGAAAAACTGTTTTTT	CASSQNRGKREKLFF
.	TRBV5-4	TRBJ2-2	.	TGTGCCAGCAGCTTGGCCGGAGCTGTGGGCGGCGGGGAGCTGTTTTTT	CASSLAGAVGGGELFF
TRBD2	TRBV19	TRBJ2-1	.	TGTGCCAGTAGTATTAAGGGACTAGCGGGGCCTAATGAGCAGTTCTTC	CASSIKGLAGPNEQFF
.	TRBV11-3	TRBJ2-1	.	TGTGCCAGCAGCGACCGAGCGAACGAGCAGTTCTTC	CASSDRANEQFF
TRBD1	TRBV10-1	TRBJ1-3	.	TGCGCCAGCAGTGAGTGGGGACAGGGAGGTGGAAACACCATATATTTT	CASSEWGQGGGNTIYF
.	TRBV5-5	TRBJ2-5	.	TGTGCCAGCCCTCAGGGTAGGCCCGGGCTGGGGGTCCAAGAGACCCAGTACTTC	CASPQGRPGLGVQETQYF
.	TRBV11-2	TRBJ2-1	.	TGTGCCAGCAGCCAGACTAGTGGGGCCAATGAGCAGTTCTTC	CASSQTSGANEQFF
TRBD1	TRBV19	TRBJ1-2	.	TGTGCCACCTCCGCAAGCAGGGGGCTTGGCTATGGCTACACCTTC	CATSASRGLGYGYTF
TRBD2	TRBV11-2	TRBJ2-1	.	TGTGCCAGCAGCTTCGCGGGAGGCCTAGCGGTCAATGAGCAGTTCTTC	CASSFAGGLAVNEQFF
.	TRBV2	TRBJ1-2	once	TGTGCCAGCAGCCTCGGCCATGGCTACACCTTC	CASSLGHGYTF
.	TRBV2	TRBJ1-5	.	TGTGCCAGCAGTCCGGGGGGGAATTGGGTCAATCAGCCCCAGCATTTT	CASSPGGNWVNQPQHF
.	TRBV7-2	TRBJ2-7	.	TGTGCCAGCAGCTCCTGGACCGGGGAGCACGAGCAGTACTTC	CASSSWTGEHEQYF
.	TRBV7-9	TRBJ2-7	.	TGTGCCAGCAGCTTAGGGCTTGGACAGATCTACGAGCAGTACTTC	CASSLGLGQIYEQYF
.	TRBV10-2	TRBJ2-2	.	TGCGCCAGCAGCGTTCAGGGGAAGGCCGGGGAGCTGTTTTTT	CASSVQGKAGELFF
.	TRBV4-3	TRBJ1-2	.	TGCGCCAGCAGCCAAGACGAGCGAAGTGGGCAGACCCGTGGCTACACCTTC	CASSQDERSGQTRGYTF
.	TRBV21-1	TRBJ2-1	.	TGTGCCAGCTCCCTCGGACTAGCGGGAAGCTCCTACAATGAGCAGTTCTTC	CASSLGLAGSSYNEQFF
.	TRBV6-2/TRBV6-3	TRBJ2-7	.	TGTGCCAGCAGCTTACCCGGGACGGCCCATCTAGAGCAGTACTTC	CASSLPGTAHLEQYF
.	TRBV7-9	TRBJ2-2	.	TGTGCCAGCAGCCCGCGAGGAAGAGCGAACGACCGAAACACCGGGGAGCTGTTTTTT	CASSPRGRANDRNTGELFF
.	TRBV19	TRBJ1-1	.	TGTGCCAGTAGTATAGGAGGGAAGGTCAGACGGACTGAAGCTTTCTTT	CASSIGGKVRRTEAFF
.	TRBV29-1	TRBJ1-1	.	TGCAGCGTTACGGCAGGGGCGGTAAACAGGGCTGAAGCTTTCTTT	CSVTAGAVNRAEAFF
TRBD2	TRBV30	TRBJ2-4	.	TGTGCCTGGAGTGTATCGAGGACTAGCGGGGGAAAAAACATTCAGTACTTC	CAWSVSRTSGGKNIQYF
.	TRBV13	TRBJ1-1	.	TGTGCCAGCAGCTTAGTTACTGACACTGAAGCTTTCTTT	CASSLVTDTEAFF
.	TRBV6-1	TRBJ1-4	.	TGTGCCAGCAGTGACCGACCCGGGGCGAGCGAAAAACTGTTTTTT	CASSDRPGASEKLFF
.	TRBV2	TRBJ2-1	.	TGTGCCAGCAGTGAAGGCCTAGAGTTTTACAATGAGCAGTTCTTC	CASSEGLEFYNEQFF
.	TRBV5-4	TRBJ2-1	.	TGTGCCAGCAGCTTGGGTCCTCCGATTGGGCAGTTCTTC	CASSLGPPIGQFF
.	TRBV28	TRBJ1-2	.	TGTGCCACCAGTGGCTACACCTTC	CATSGYTF
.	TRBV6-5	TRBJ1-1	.	TGTGCCAGCATGACGACAAGGATGAACACTGAAGCTTTCTTT	CASMTTRMNTEAFF
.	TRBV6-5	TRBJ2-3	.	TGTGCCAGCAGAAGCCGAGATACGCAGTATTTT	CASRSRDTQYF
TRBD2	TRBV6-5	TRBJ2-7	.	TGTGCCAGCAGGCGGACTAGCGGGCAGTACGAGCAGTACTTC	CASRRTSGQYEQYF
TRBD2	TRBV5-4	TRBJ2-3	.	TGTGCCAGCAGCTTTCTAGCGGGAAGTGATACGCAGTATTTT	CASSFLAGSDTQYF
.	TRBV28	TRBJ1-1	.	TGTGCCAGCAGGGAGACGAACACTGAAGCTTTCTTT	CASRETNTEAFF
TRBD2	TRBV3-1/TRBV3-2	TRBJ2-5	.	TGTGCCAGCAGCCAAGGGCAGCGGGGGCCAGCCTTGTGGGAGACCCAGTACTTC	CASSQGQRGPALWETQYF